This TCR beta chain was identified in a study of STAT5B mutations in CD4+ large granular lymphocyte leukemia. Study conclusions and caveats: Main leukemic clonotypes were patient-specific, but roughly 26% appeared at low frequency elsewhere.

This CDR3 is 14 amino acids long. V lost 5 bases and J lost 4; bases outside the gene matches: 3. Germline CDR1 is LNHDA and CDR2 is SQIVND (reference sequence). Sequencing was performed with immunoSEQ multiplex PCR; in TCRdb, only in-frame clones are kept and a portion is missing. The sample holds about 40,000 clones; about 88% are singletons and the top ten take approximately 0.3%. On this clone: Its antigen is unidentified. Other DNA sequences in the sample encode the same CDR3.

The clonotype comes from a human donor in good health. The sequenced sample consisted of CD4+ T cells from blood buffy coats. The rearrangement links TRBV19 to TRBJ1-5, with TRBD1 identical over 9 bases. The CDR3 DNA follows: TGTGCCAGTAGTCCGACAGGGGGAAATCAGCCCCAGCATTTT. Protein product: CASSPTGGNQPQHF.